This T cell receptor beta chain appears in the sequencing data of a study of T cells in Graves' hyperthyroidism and ophthalmopathy. General study points: Blood also contained most expanded thyroid clonotypes above 0.001.

This clonotype was counted ten times or more. The antigen is not known. Amplification yielded TCR beta CDR3 regions, with RNA transcripts as the source. HTBI primers were used for first-round RT-PCR of the TCR CDR3. In TCRdb, the multiplex PCR reads were re-called with MiXCR into one record per CDR3 protein. The sample lists some 400,000 distinct CDR3 sequences, approximately 13% seen once, with approximately 9.9% in the top ten. Germline V gives CDR1 MNHEY, CDR2 SVGAGI. V shed 1 base and J 4 bases; nucleotides not matched to a gene: 9. The CDR3 contains 16 residues. Input material: blood. This chain links TRBV6-5 with TRBJ2-7, with 8 bases lining up with TRBD1. The source of this sequence is a woman aged 55-70 years with Graves' hyperthyroidism. CDR3 DNA sequence: TGTGCCAGCAGTTACTTGGAGAACAGGGGGAGGTACGAGCAGTACTTC. Amino acid sequence: CASSYLENRGRYEQYF.